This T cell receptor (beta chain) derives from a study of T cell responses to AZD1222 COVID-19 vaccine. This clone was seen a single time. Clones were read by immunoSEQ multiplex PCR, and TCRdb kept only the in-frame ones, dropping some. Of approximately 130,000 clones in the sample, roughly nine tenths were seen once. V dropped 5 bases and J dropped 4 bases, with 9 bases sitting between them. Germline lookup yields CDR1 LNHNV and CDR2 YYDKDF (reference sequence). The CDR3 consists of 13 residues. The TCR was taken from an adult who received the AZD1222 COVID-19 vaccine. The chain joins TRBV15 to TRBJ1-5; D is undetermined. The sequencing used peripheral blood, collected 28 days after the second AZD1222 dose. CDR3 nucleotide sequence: TGTGCCACCAGCGGGGAGGGTAATCAGCCCCAGCATTTT. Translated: CATSGEGNQPQHF.